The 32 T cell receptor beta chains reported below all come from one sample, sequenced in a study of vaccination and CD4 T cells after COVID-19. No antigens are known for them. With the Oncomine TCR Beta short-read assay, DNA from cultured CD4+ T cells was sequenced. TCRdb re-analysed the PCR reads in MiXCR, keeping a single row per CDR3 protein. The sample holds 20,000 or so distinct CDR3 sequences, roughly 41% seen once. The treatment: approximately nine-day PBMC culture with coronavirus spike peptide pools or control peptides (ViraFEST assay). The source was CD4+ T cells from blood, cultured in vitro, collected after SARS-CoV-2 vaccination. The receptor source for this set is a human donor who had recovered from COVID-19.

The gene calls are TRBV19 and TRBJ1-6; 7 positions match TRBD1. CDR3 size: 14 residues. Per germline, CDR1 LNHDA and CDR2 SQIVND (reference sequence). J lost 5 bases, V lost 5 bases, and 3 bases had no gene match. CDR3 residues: CASSPGQHNSPLHF. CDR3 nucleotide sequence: TGTGCCAGTAGTCCGGGACAGCATAATTCACCCCTCCACTTT.

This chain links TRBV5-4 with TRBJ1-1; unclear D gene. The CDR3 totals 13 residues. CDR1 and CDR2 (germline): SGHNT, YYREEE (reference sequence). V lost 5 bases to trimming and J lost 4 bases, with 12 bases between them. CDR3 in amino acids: CASRGVGGTEAFF. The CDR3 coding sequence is TGTGCCAGCAGGGGTGTGGGTGGCACTGAAGCTTTCTTT.

The CDR3 sequence is CAWALGRESYGYTF. The DNA of the CDR3 is TGTGCCTGGGCCCTTGGAAGGGAATCCTATGGCTACACCTTC. The V and J genes are TRBV30 and TRBJ1-2; no clear D. Germline CDR1 GTSNPN, CDR2 SVGIG (reference sequence). The CDR3 totals 14 residues. Trimming shortened V by 5 bases and J by 4 bases, and 17 bases separated the two germline ends.

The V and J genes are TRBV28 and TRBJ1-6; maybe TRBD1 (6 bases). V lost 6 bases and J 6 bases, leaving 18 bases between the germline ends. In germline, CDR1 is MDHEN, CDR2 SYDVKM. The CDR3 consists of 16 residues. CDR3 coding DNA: TGTGCCAGCAGGACCCAACAGGGTTTAGGTAATTCACCCCTCCACTTT. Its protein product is CASRTQQGLGNSPLHF.

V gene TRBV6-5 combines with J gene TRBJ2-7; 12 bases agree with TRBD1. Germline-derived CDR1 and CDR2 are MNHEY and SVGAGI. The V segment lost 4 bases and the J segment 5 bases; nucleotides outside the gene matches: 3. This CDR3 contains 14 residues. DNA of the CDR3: TGTGCCAGCAGTTCCGGGACAGGGGGCGACGAGCAGTACTTC. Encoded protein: CASSSGTGGDEQYF.

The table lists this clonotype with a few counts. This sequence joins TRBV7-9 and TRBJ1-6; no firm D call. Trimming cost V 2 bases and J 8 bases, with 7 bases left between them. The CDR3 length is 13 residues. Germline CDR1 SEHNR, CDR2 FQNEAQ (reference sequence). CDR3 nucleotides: TGTGCCAGCAGCTTAAAGCTTGATTCACCCCTCCACTTT. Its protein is CASSLKLDSPLHF.

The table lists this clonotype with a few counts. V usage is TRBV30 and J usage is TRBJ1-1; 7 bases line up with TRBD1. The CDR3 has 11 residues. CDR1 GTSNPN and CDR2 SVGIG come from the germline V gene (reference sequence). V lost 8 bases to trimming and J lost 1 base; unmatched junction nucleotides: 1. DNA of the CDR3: TGTGCCGGGACAGAGAACACTGAAGCTTTCTTT. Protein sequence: CAGTENTEAFF.

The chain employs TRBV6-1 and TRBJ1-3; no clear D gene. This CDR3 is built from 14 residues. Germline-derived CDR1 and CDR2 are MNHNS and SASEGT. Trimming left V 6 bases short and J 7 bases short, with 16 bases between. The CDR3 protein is CASSPAGGGNTIYF. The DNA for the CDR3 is TGTGCCAGCAGCCCCGCAGGTGGTGGGAACACCATATATTTT.

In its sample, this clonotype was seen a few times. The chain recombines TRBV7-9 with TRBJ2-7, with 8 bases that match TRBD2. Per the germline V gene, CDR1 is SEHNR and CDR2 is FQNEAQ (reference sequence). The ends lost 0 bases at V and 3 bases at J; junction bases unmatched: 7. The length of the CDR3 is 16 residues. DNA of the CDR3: TGTGCCAGCAGCTTAGCTGGGGCTAGCGGGTTCTACGAGCAGTACTTC. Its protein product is CASSLAGASGFYEQYF.

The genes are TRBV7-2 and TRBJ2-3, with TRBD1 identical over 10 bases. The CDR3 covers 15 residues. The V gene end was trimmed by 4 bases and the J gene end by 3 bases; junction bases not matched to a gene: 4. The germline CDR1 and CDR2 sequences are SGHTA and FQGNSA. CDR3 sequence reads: CASSSRTGGTDTQYF. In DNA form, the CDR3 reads TGTGCCAGCAGCTCCCGGACAGGGGGAACAGATACGCAGTATTTT.

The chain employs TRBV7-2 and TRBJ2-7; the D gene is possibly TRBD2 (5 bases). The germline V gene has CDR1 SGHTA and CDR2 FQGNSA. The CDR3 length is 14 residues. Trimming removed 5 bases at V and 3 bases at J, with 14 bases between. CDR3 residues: CASSVPGNNYEQYF. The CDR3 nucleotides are TGTGCCAGCAGCGTTCCCGGGAACAACTACGAGCAGTACTTC.

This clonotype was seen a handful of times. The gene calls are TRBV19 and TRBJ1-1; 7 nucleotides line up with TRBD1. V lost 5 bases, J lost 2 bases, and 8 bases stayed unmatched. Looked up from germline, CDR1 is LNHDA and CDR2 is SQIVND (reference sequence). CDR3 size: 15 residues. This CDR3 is CASSATGEANTEAFF. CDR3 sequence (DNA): TGTGCCAGTAGTGCAACAGGGGAGGCAAACACTGAAGCTTTCTTT.

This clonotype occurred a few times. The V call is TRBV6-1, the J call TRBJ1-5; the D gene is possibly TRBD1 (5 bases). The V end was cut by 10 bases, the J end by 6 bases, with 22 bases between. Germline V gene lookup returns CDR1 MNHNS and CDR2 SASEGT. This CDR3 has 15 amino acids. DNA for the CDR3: TGTGCCATACAACCGGGACTGCCGGGCGGTCAGCCCCAGCATTTT. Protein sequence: CAIQPGLPGGQPQHF.

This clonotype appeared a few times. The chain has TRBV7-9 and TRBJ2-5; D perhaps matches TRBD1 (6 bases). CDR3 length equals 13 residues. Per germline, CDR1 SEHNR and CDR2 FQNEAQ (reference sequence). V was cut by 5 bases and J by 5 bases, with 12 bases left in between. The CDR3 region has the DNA TGTGCCAGCAGCCTCAACACAGGGGAGACCCAGTACTTC. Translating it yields CASSLNTGETQYF. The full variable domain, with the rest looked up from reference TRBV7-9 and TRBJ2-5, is DTGVSQNPRHKITKRGQNVTFRCDPISEHNRLYWYRQTLGQGPEFLTYFQNEAQLEKSRLLSDRFSAERPKGSFSTLEIQRTEQGDSAMYLCASSLNTGETQYFGPGTRLLVL.

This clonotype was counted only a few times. In DNA form, the CDR3 reads TGCAGTGCTAGGGCCCTAGACGGCCTCTATGGCTACACCTTC. Protein: CSARALDGLYGYTF. V and J are TRBV20-1 and TRBJ1-2; D remains ambiguous. Trimming stripped 3 bases from V and 4 bases from J, with 15 bases between. This CDR3 spans 14 amino acids. In germline, CDR1 is DFQATT, CDR2 SNEGSKA (reference sequence).

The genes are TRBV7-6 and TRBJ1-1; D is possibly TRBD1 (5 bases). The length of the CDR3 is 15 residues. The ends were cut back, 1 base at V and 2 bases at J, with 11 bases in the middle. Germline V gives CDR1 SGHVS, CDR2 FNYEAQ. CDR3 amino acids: CASSLGQSPNTEAFF. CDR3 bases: TGTGCCAGCAGCTTAGGACAGTCACCCAACACTGAAGCTTTCTTT.

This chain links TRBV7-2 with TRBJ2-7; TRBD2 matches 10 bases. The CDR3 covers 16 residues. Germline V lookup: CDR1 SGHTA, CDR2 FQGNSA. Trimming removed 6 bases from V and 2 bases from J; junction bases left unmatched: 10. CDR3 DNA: TGTGCCAGCAGACCCTTCCAACTAGCGGGAACCTACGAGCAGTACTTC. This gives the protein CASRPFQLAGTYEQYF.

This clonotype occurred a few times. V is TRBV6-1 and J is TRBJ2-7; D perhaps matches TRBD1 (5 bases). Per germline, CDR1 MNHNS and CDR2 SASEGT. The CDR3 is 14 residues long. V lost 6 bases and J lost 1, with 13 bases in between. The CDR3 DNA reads TGTGCCAGCAGCTCCCGGCAGGGTTCCTACGAGCAGTACTTC. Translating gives CASSSRQGSYEQYF.

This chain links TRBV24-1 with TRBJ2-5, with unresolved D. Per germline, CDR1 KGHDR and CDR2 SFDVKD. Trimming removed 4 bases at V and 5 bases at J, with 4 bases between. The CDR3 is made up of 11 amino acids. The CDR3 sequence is CATSEGETQYF. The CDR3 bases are TGTGCCACCAGTGAAGGGGAGACCCAGTACTTC.

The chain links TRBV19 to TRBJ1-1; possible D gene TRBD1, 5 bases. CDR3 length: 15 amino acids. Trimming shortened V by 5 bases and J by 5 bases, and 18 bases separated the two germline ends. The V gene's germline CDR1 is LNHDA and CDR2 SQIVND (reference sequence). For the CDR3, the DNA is TGTGCCAGTAGTGAATTCACGGGGCCTGGGACTGAAGCTTTCTTT. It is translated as CASSEFTGPGTEAFF. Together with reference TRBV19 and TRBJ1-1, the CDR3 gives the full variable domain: DGGITQSPKYLFRKEGQNVTLSCEQNLNHDAMYWYRQDPGQGLRLIYYSQIVNDFQKGDIAEGYSVSREKKESFPLTVTSAQKNPTAFYLCASSEFTGPGTEAFFGQGTRLTVV.

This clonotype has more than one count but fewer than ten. CDR3 amino acids: CASSRDSSYNSPLHF. The CDR3 nucleotides are TGTGCCAGCAGCCGGGACAGCTCCTATAATTCACCCCTCCACTTT. The rearrangement links TRBV28 to TRBJ1-6; 7 bases fit TRBD1. V was pared by 6 bases and J by 0 bases, with 2 bases of the junction left unmatched. This CDR3 has 15 amino acids. Germline assignment: CDR1 MDHEN and CDR2 SYDVKM. The full variable domain, its missing parts supplied by reference TRBV28 and TRBJ1-6, is DVKVTQSSRYLVKRTGEKVFLECVQDMDHENMFWYRQDPGLGLRLIYFSYDVKMKEKGDIPEGYSVSREKKERFSLILESASTNQTSMYLCASSRDSSYNSPLHFGNGTRLTVT.

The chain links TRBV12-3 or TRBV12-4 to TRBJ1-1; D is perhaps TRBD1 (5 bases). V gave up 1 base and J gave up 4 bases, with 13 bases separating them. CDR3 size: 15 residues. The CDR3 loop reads CASSLVTRVGTEAFF. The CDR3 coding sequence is TGTGCCAGCAGTTTAGTCACCAGGGTCGGCACTGAAGCTTTCTTT.

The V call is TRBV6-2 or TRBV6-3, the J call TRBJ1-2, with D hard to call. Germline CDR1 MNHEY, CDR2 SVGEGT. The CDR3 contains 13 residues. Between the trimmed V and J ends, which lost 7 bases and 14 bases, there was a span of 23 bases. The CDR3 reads CASNTKLDGSGTF. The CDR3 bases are TGTGCCAGCAATACAAAGCTCGACGGATCGGGGACCTTC.

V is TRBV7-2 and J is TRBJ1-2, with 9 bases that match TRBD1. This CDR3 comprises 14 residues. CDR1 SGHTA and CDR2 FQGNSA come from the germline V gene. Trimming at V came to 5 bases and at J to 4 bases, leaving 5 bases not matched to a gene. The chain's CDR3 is CASSAGQGGYGYTF. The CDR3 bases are TGTGCCAGCAGCGCGGGACAGGGAGGCTATGGCTACACCTTC.

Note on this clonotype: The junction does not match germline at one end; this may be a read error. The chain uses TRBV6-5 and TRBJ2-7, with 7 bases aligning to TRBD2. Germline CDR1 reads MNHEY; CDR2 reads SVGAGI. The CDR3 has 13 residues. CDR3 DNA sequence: TGTGCCAGCAGTTGGACTAGTTCCCACGAGCAGCACTTC. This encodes CASSWTSSHEQHF.

This CDR3 is CASRVTGTVMNTEAFF. DNA of the CDR3: TGTGCCAGCAGAGTAACCGGGACAGTCATGAACACTGAAGCTTTCTTT. V and J are TRBV12-3 or TRBV12-4 and TRBJ1-1; 7 bases match TRBD1. The CDR3 totals 16 residues. V lost 6 bases, J lost 0 bases, and 10 bases stayed unmatched.

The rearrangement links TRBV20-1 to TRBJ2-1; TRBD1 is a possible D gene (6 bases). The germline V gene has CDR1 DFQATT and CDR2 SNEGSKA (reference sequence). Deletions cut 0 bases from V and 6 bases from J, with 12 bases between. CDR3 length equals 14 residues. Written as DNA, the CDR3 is TGCAGTGCTAGAGATCCGCGGACAGCCAATGAGCAGTTCTTC. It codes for CSARDPRTANEQFF.

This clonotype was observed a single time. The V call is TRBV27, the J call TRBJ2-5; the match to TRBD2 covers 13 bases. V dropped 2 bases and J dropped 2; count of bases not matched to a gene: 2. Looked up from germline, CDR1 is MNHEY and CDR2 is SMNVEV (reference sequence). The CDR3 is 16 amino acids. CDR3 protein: CASSLGTSGIQETQYF. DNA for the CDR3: TGTGCCAGCAGTTTAGGGACTAGCGGGATTCAAGAGACCCAGTACTTC.

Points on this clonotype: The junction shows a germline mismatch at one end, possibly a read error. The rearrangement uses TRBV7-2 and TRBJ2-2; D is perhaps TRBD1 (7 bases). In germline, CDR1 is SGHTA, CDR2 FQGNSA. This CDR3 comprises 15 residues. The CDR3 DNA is TGTGCCAGCAACCCGGAGGGGGCGAACGCCGGGGAGCTGTTTTTT. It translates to CASNPEGANAGELFF.

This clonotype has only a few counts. The CDR3 nucleotides read TGTGCCAGCAGTCGATACCTCAACAGGGAGGGAGATAATTCACCCCTCCACTTT. Protein product: CASSRYLNREGDNSPLHF. The chain employs TRBV27 and TRBJ1-6, with a tentative D call TRBD1 (6 bases). The ends were cut back, 5 bases at V and 5 bases at J, with 22 bases in the middle. The CDR3 is made up of 18 amino acids. Germline loops: CDR1 MNHEY, CDR2 SMNVEV (reference sequence).

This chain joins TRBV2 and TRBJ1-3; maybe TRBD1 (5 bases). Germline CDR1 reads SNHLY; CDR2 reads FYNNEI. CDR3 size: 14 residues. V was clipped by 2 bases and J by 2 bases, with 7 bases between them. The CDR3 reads CASSEPRAGNTIYF. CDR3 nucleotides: TGTGCCAGCAGTGAACCCAGGGCTGGAAACACCATATATTTT.

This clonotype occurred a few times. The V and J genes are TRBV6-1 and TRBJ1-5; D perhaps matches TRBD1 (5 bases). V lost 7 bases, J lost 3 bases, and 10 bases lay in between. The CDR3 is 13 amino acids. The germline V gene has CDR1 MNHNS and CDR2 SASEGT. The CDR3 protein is CASTTALNQPQHF. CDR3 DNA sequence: TGTGCCAGCACGACAGCCCTCAATCAGCCCCAGCATTTT.